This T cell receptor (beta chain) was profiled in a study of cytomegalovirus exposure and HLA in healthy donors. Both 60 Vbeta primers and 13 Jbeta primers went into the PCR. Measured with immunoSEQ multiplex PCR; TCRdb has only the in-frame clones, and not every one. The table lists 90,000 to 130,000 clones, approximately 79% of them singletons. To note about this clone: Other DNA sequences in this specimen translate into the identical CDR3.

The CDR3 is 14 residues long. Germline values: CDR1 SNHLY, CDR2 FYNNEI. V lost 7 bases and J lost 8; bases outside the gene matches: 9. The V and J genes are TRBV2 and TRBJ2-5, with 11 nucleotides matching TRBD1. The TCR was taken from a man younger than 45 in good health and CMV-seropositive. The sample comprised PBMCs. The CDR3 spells CASTRDRGGGTQYF. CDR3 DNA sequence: TGTGCCAGCACACGGGACAGGGGGGGAGGAACCCAGTACTTC.